The rows below give T cell receptor beta chains drawn from one sample of a study of blood T cell repertoires in COVID-19. Clones were sequenced by immunoSEQ multiplex PCR, and TCRdb holds only the in-frame ones, with some missing. The table lists fewer than 450,000 clones, approximately 88% of them singletons. Sequencing was done on a sample of peripheral blood. These receptors were obtained from a woman in her fifties or sixties with COVID-19, enrolled during active disease. Each CDR3 is given with its conserved first and last residue. Each record gives: clone size, J gene, V gene, D gene, CDR3 DNA, CDR3 protein. D genes are given only for firm matches. The size of a clone is reported for some rows only, either as once, few or many, or as a class for expanded clones.

size: -
J: TRBJ1-6
V: TRBV20-1
D: -
DNA: TGCAGTGCTAGTGGGGGCCACAATTCACCCCTCCACTTT
CDR3: CSASGGHNSPLHF

size: -
J: TRBJ2-1
V: TRBV7-3
D: -
DNA: TGTGCCAGCAGCTCCTCGCGGGCTAGCACTCACAATGAGCAGTTCTTC
CDR3: CASSSSRASTHNEQFF

size: -
J: TRBJ2-3
V: TRBV7-9
D: TRBD2
DNA: TGTGCCAGCAGACTAGCGGGGAGCACAGATACGCAGTATTTT
CDR3: CASRLAGSTDTQYF

size: -
J: TRBJ1-2
V: TRBV4-1
D: -
DNA: TGCGCCAGCAGCCAAGATGGGGGACTCGCTAACTATGGCTACACCTTC
CDR3: CASSQDGGLANYGYTF

size: -
J: TRBJ1-6
V: TRBV6-2/TRBV6-3
D: TRBD1
DNA: TGTGCCAGCAGTATTGACAGGGGTTCACCCCTCCACTTT
CDR3: CASSIDRGSPLHF

size: once
J: TRBJ1-2
V: TRBV29-1
D: TRBD1
DNA: TGCAGCGTTGCTACAGGGGACGGTGGCTACACCTTC
CDR3: CSVATGDGGYTF

size: -
J: TRBJ1-4
V: TRBV9
D: TRBD1
DNA: TGTGCCAGCATAGTGGGGCAGGGGGCGGCGGCTAATGAAAAACTGTTTTTT
CDR3: CASIVGQGAAANEKLFF

size: -
J: TRBJ2-3
V: TRBV6-5
D: TRBD1
DNA: TGTGCCAGCAGTTCCCGGGACAGGGGAAATGGGGATACGCAGTATTTT
CDR3: CASSSRDRGNGDTQYF

size: -
J: TRBJ2-7
V: TRBV27
D: TRBD1
DNA: TGTGCCAGCAGTTCCCGGGACAGGGGCTCCTACGAGCAGTACTTC
CDR3: CASSSRDRGSYEQYF

size: -
J: TRBJ2-5
V: TRBV6-5
D: -
DNA: TGTGCCAGTGGTTCTGGAGGGGAGACCCAGTACTTC
CDR3: CASGSGGETQYF

size: -
J: TRBJ2-7
V: TRBV4-1
D: -
DNA: TGCGCCAGCAGCCAAGGGACAGCCCTGGTCGAGCAGTACTTC
CDR3: CASSQGTALVEQYF

size: -
J: TRBJ1-2
V: TRBV27
D: TRBD1
DNA: TGTGCCAGCAGTCCTTACAGGGGGCCAGGCTATGGCTACACCTTC
CDR3: CASSPYRGPGYGYTF

size: -
J: TRBJ2-7
V: TRBV2
D: TRBD2
DNA: TGTGCCAGCAGTGAAGGGGGCGGGAGAACCTACGAGCAGTACTTC
CDR3: CASSEGGGRTYEQYF

size: -
J: TRBJ1-2
V: TRBV28
D: -
DNA: TGTGCCAGCAGTTTCAAGGGGTATGGCTACACCTTC
CDR3: CASSFKGYGYTF

size: once
J: TRBJ2-1
V: TRBV9
D: TRBD2
DNA: TGTGCCAGCAGCGCCGGAGGCGGGACTAGCAATGAGCAGTTCTTC
CDR3: CASSAGGGTSNEQFF

size: -
J: TRBJ1-1
V: TRBV18
D: -
DNA: TGTGCCAGCTCACCCATTCAGGGGAGAGGGGCTTTCTTT
CDR3: CASSPIQGRGAFF

size: -
J: TRBJ2-3
V: TRBV19
D: -
DNA: TGTGCCAGTAGTATAGATTCGGCGGGGACCCAAACAGATACGCAGTATTTT
CDR3: CASSIDSAGTQTDTQYF

size: few
J: TRBJ2-1
V: TRBV19
D: -
DNA: TGTGCCAGTTGGCCGGGCGGGGGCTATAGCTCCTACAATGAGCAGTTCTTC
CDR3: CASWPGGGYSSYNEQFF

size: -
J: TRBJ1-6
V: TRBV15
D: -
DNA: TGTGCCACCAGCAGAGTGCGGGGGCCTGATTCACCCCTCCACTTT
CDR3: CATSRVRGPDSPLHF

size: -
J: TRBJ1-2
V: TRBV6-1
D: -
DNA: TGTGCCAGCAGTGAGAACAGGGGCTACACCTTC
CDR3: CASSENRGYTF

size: -
J: TRBJ2-7
V: TRBV6-2/TRBV6-3
D: TRBD1
DNA: TGTGCCAGCAGTTCTCTAGACAGGGCCTACTCCTACGAGCAGTACTTC
CDR3: CASSSLDRAYSYEQYF

size: -
J: TRBJ2-2
V: TRBV11-3
D: -
DNA: TGTGCCAGCAGCTTTAACAGGGACGGGGAGCTGTTTTTT
CDR3: CASSFNRDGELFF

size: -
J: TRBJ2-2
V: TRBV19
D: TRBD1
DNA: TGTGCCAGTAGTTTCGACGGGACAGGGCGAACCGGGGAGCTGTTTTTT
CDR3: CASSFDGTGRTGELFF

size: -
J: TRBJ2-2
V: TRBV7-3
D: TRBD2
DNA: TGTGCCAGCAGCTTATACGCGGGGGGGCCGTCCGGGGAGCTGTTTTTT
CDR3: CASSLYAGGPSGELFF

size: few
J: TRBJ2-2
V: TRBV7-2
D: TRBD2
DNA: TGTGCCAGTGGGACTAGCGGGGAGACCGGGGAGCTGTTTTTT
CDR3: CASGTSGETGELFF

size: -
J: TRBJ1-2
V: TRBV30
D: TRBD1
DNA: TGTGCCTGGATTAAACAGGGGCTGTTCGGCTACACCTTC
CDR3: CAWIKQGLFGYTF

size: -
J: TRBJ1-1
V: TRBV9
D: -
DNA: TGTGCCAGCAGCGCGCGGGCAGGAAACACTGAAGCTTTCTTT
CDR3: CASSARAGNTEAFF